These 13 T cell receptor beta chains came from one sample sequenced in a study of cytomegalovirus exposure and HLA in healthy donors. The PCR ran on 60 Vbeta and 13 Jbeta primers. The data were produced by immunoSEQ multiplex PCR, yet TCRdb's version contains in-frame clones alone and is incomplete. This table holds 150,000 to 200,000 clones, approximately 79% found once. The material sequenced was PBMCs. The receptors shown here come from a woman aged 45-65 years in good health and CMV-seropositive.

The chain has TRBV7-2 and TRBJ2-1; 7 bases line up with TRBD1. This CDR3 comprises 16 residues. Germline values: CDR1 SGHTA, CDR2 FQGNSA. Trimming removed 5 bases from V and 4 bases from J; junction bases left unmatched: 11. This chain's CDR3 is CASSTGWTGVYNEQFF. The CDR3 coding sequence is TGTGCCAGCAGCACGGGGTGGACAGGCGTATACAATGAGCAGTTCTTC.

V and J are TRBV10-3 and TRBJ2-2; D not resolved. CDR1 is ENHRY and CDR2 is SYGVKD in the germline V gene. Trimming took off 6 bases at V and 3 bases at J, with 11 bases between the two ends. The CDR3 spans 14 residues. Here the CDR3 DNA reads TGTGCCATCAGACTGCCGAGAGACACCGGGGAGCTGTTTTTT. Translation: CAIRLPRDTGELFF.

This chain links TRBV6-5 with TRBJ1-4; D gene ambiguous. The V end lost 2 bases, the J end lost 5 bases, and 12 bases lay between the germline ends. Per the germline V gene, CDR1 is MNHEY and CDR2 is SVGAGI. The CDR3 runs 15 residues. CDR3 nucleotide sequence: TGTGCCAGCAGTTACGGAGGGTCCCGCAATGAAAAACTGTTTTTT. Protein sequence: CASSYGGSRNEKLFF.

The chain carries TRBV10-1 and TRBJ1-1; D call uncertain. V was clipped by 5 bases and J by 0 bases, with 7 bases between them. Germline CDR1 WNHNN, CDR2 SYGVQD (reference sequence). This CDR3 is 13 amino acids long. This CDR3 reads CASSLALNTEAFF. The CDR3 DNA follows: TGCGCCAGCAGTCTGGCTCTGAACACTGAAGCTTTCTTT.

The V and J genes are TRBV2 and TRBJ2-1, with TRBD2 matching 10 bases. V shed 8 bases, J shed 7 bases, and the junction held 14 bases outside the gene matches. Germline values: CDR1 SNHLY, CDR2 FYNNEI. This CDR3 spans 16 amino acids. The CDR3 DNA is TGTGCCAGCCGTGGCATAGCGGGAGGAGTCTTGAATGAGCAGTTCTTC. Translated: CASRGIAGGVLNEQFF. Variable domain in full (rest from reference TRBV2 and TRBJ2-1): EPEVTQTPSHQVTQMGQEVILRCVPISNHLYFYWYRQILGQKVEFLVSFYNNEISEKSEIFDDQFSVERPDGSNFTLKIRSTKLEDSAMYFCASRGIAGGVLNEQFFGPGTRLTVL.

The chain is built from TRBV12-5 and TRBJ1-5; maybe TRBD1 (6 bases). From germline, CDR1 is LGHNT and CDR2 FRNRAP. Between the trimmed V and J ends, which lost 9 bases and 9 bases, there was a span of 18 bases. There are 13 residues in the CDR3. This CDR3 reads CASGNQGYGPQHF. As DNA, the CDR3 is TGTGCTAGCGGAAATCAGGGGTACGGGCCCCAGCATTTT.

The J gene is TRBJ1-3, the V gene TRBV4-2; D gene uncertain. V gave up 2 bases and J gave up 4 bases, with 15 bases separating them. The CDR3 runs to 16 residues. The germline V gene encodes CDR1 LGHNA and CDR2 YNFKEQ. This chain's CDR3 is CASSQPERVSGNTIYF. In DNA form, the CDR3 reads TGTGCCAGCAGCCAACCGGAGAGGGTTTCGGGAAACACCATATATTTT.

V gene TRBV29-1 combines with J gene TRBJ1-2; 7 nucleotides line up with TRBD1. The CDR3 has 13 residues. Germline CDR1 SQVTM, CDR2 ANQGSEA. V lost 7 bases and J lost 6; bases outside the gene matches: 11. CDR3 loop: CSASTGKWDGYTF. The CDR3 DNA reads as TGCAGCGCGTCGACAGGGAAATGGGATGGCTACACCTTC.

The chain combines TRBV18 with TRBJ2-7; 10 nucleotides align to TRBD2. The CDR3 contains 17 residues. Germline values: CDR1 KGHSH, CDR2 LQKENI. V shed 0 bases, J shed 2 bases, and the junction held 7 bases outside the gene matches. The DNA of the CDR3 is TGTGCCAGCTCACCACCTCCTAGCGGGAGCTATCCCTACGAGCAGTACTTC. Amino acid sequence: CASSPPPSGSYPYEQYF.

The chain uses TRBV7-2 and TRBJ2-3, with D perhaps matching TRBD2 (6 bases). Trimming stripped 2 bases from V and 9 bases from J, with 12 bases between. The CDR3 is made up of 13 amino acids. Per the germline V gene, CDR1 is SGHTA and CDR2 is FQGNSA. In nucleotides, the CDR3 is TGTGCCAGCAGCTTAACTAGCTGGGACACGCAGTATTTT. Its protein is CASSLTSWDTQYF.

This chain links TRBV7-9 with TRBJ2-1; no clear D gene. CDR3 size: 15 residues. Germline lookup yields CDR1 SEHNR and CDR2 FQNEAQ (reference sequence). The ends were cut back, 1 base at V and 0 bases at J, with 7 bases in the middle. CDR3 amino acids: CASSLGSHSYNEQFF. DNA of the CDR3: TGTGCCAGCAGCTTAGGGTCACACTCCTACAATGAGCAGTTCTTC.

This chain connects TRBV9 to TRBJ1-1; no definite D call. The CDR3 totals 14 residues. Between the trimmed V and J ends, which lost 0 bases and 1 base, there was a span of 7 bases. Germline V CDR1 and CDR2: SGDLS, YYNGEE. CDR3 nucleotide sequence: TGTGCCAGCAGCGTAGGCAGCGGGAACACTGAAGCTTTCTTT. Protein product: CASSVGSGNTEAFF.

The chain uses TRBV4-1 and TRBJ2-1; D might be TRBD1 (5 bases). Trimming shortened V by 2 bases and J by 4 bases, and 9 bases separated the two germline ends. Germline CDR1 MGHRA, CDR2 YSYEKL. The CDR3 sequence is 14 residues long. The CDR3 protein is CASSQPGAYNEQFF. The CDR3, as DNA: TGCGCCAGCAGCCAACCTGGGGCATACAATGAGCAGTTCTTC.